These T cell receptor beta chains were read from a single sample in a study of shared clonotypes between healthy human individuals. Some clones are missing from TCRdb's copy, which holds only in-frame ones; the method was immunoSEQ multiplex PCR. Among 850,000 to 1,200,000 clones listed, approximately 72% were seen once. Sequencing used memory CD4+ T cells sorted from blood. Receptors were obtained from a man between 18 and 29 years old in good health. CDR3s include the opening cysteine and the closing phenylalanine or tryptophan. Fields, in order: V gene, D gene, J gene, clone size, CDR3 DNA, CDR3 protein. A D gene is named only where the DNA matches it firmly. Clone size is not always given. Where it is, it says once, few, many or a class for expanded clones.

>TRBV28|NA|TRBJ2-2|few
TGTGCCAGCCACGGTGCATCACGCACCGGGGAGCTGTTTTTT
CASHGASRTGELFF
>TRBV5-4|NA|TRBJ2-1|once
TGTGCCAGCAGCTTGGAGGCGGGAACGACCTACAATGAGCAGTTCTTC
CASSLEAGTTYNEQFF
>TRBV28|NA|TRBJ2-3|NA
TGTGCCAGCAGTTTAAAAGCGCCAGATACGCAGTATTTT
CASSLKAPDTQYF
>TRBV9|NA|TRBJ2-5|NA
TGTGCCAGCAGCGCCCCTGTTGGCCTGGCGGCCAAAGAGACCCAGTACTTC
CASSAPVGLAAKETQYF
>TRBV6-1|NA|TRBJ1-2|NA
TGTGCCAGCAGAAAGGACAGCACCTATGGCTACACCTTC
CASRKDSTYGYTF
>TRBV6-5|NA|TRBJ1-5|NA
TGTGCCAGCAGTTACTCGAGAGCGAGCAATCAGCCCCAGCATTTT
CASSYSRASNQPQHF
>TRBV5-6|TRBD2|TRBJ2-3|NA
TGTGCCAGCAGCTTGGCAACTAGCGGGTTTGATACGCAGTATTTT
CASSLATSGFDTQYF
>TRBV4-3|NA|TRBJ2-7|few
TGCGCCAGCAGTCGAAGCGTATATTACGAGCAGTACTTC
CASSRSVYYEQYF
>TRBV4-1|NA|TRBJ2-2|NA
TGCGCCAGCAGCCAAGGGGAAGCCGGGGAGCTGTTTTTT
CASSQGEAGELFF
>TRBV5-4|TRBD1|TRBJ1-1|NA
TGTGCCAGCAGCTCTCGGACAGGGTGGCACACTGAAGCTTTCTTT
CASSSRTGWHTEAFF
>TRBV9|NA|TRBJ2-3|NA
TGTGCCAGCAGCGTTTTAAGCGGTCGCACAGATACGCAGTATTTT
CASSVLSGRTDTQYF
>TRBV11-2|NA|TRBJ2-6|NA
TGTGCCAGCAGCTTAGACAGGGCCAACGTCCTGACTTTC
CASSLDRANVLTF
>TRBV7-2|NA|TRBJ2-7|NA
TGTGCCAGCAGCAACCCTACCAAGATCTACGAGCAGTACTTC
CASSNPTKIYEQYF